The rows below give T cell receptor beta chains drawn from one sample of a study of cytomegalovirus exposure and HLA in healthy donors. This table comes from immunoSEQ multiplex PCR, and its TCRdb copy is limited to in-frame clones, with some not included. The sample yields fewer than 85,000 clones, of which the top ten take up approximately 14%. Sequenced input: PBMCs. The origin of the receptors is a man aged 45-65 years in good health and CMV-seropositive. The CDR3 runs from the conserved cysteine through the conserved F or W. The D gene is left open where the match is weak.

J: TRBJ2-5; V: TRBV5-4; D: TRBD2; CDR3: CASSLEGEGETQYF; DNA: TGTGCCAGCAGCTTGGAAGGGGAGGGCGAGACCCAGTACTTC
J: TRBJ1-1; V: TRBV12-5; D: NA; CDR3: CASGLGQWAFF; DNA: TGTGCTAGTGGTTTGGGACAGTGGGCTTTCTTT
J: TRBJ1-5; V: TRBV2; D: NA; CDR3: CASGLSRSGNQPQHF; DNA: TGTGCCAGCGGCCTTTCGAGATCGGGTAATCAGCCCCAGCATTTT
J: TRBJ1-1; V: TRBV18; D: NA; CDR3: CASSLGRNPDTEAFF; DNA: TGTGCCAGCTCTCTTGGTCGCAACCCGGACACTGAAGCTTTCTTT
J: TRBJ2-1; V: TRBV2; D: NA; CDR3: CASSGVKYNEQFF; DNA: TGTGCCAGCAGCGGTGTAAAATACAATGAGCAGTTCTTC
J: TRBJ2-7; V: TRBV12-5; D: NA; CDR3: CASGSNFGHYEQYF; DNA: TGTGCTAGTGGGTCTAACTTCGGACACTACGAGCAGTACTTC
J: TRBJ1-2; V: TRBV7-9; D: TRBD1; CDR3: CASSLDTGGIYGYTF; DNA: TGTGCCAGCAGCCTTGATACAGGGGGCATCTATGGCTACACCTTC
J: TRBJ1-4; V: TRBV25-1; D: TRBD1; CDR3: CASRRGPGQGREKLFF; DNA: TGTGCCAGCAGGAGAGGACCGGGACAGGGCAGGGAAAAACTGTTTTTT
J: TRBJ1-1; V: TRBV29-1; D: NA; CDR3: CSVEDSSEAFF; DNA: TGCAGCGTTGAAGATTCTTCTGAAGCTTTCTTT
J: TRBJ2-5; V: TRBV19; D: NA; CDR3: CASSIRQGQETQYF; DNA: TGTGCCAGTAGTATTAGGCAGGGGCAAGAGACCCAGTACTTC
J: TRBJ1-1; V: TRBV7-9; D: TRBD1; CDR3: CASSLTTGGMGAFF; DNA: TGTGCCAGCAGCTTAACCACAGGGGGCATGGGAGCTTTCTTT
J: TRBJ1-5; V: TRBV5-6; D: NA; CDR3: CASSLNGGTAGNQPQHF; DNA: TGTGCCAGCAGCCTCAACGGGGGTACGGCGGGCAATCAGCCCCAGCATTTT
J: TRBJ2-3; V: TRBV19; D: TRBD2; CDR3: CAIRKLEGLAVSTDTQYF; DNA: TGTGCTATAAGGAAGTTGGAGGGTCTAGCGGTTAGCACAGATACGCAGTATTTT
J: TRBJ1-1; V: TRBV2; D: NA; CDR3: CASSELDTEAFF; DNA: TGTGCCAGCAGTGAATTGGACACCGAAGCTTTCTTT
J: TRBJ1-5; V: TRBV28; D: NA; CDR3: CASSFGRGNQPQHF; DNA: TGTGCCAGCAGTTTCGGGCGGGGCAATCAGCCCCAGCATTTT
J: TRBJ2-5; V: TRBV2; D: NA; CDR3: CASAGRGKETQYF; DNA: TGTGCCAGCGCGGGTCGGGGTAAAGAGACCCAGTACTTC
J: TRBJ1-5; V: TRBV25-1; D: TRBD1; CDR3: CASTPRTGPNQPQHF; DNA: TGTGCCAGCACCCCTAGGACAGGTCCCAATCAGCCCCAGCATTTT
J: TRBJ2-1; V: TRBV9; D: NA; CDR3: CASSVAVDSYNEQFF; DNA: TGTGCCAGCAGCGTAGCGGTAGACTCCTACAATGAGCAGTTCTTC
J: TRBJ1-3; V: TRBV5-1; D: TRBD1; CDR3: CASSLWDRGQGSGNTIYF; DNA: TGCGCCAGCAGCTTGTGGGACAGGGGGCAGGGGTCTGGAAACACCATATATTTT
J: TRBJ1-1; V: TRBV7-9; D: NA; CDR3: CASSPRDAPGGEAFF; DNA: TGTGCCAGCAGCCCCCGGGACGCTCCGGGGGGTGAAGCTTTCTTT
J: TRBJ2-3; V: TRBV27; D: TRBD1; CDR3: CASSSEDRGVFTDTQYF; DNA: TGTGCCAGCAGTTCGGAGGACAGGGGGGTATTTACAGATACGCAGTATTTT
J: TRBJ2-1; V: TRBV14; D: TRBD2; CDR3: CASSPGTSWFNEQFF; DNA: TGTGCCAGCAGCCCCGGGACTAGTTGGTTCAATGAGCAGTTCTTC
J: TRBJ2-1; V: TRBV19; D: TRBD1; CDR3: CASSNPGTGGVF; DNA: TGTGCCAGTAGTAACCCCGGGACAGGGGGGGTCTTC
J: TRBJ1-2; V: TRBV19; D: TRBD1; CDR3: CASSPTGVGYTF; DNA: TGTGCCAGTAGTCCAACAGGGGTCGGCTACACCTTC
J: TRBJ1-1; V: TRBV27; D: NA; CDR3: CASSRRGGYTEAFF; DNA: TGTGCCAGCAGCCGGCGCGGGGGGTACACTGAAGCTTTCTTT
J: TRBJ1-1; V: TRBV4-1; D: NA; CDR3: CASSLDSSAMNTEAFF; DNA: TGCGCCAGCAGCCTGGACAGTTCCGCCATGAACACTGAAGCTTTCTTT
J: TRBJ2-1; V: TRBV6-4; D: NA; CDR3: CASSSEEGQPQFF; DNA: TGTGCCAGCAGCTCCGAGGAGGGGCAACCACAGTTCTTC
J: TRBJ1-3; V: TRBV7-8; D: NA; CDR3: CASSSRGSGNTIYF; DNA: TGTGCCAGCAGCTCCCGGGGGTCGGGGAACACCATATATTTT
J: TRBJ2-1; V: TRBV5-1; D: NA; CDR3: CASSLEGGQHNEQFF; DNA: TGCGCCAGCAGCTTGGAGGGGGGGCAGCACAATGAGCAGTTCTTC
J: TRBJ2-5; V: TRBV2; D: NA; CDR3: CASTPEGRGTQYF; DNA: TGTGCCAGCACCCCTGAGGGTCGGGGGACCCAGTACTTC
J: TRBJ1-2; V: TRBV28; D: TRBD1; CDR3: CASTDRGRANYGYTF; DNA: TGTGCCAGCACGGACAGGGGGCGAGCTAACTATGGCTACACCTTC
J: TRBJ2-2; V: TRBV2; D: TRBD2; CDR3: CASGASGNTGELFF; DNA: TGTGCCAGCGGGGCTAGCGGGAATACCGGGGAGCTGTTTTTT
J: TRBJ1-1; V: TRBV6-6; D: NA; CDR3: CASSYNQATEAFF; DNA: TGTGCCAGCAGTTACAATCAAGCGACTGAAGCTTTCTTT
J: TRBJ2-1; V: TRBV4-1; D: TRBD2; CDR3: CASSQDGTSGGDEQFF; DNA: TGCGCCAGCAGCCAAGATGGAACTAGCGGGGGTGATGAGCAGTTCTTC
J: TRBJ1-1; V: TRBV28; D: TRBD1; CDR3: CATQGAGTEAFF; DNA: TGTGCCACTCAGGGGGCAGGCACTGAAGCTTTCTTT
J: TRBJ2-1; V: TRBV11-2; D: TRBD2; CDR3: CASSSTSEQFF; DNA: TGTGCCAGCAGTTCGACTAGCGAGCAGTTCTTC
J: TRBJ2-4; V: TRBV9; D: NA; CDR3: CASSIGPTGDIQYF; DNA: TGTGCCAGCAGCATTGGGCCCACGGGGGACATTCAGTACTTC
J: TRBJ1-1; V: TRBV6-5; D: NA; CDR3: CASSQGLANTEAFF; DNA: TGTGCCAGCAGTCAGGGACTGGCGAACACTGAAGCTTTCTTT
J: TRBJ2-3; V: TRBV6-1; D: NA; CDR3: CASARQRDSTDTQYF; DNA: TGTGCCAGCGCCAGACAGAGAGATAGCACAGATACGCAGTATTTT
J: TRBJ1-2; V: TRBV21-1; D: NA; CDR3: CASSADRGDYGYTF; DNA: TGTGCCAGCAGCGCTGACAGGGGAGACTATGGCTACACCTTC
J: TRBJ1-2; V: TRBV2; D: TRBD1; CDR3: CASSDRGQGYGYTF; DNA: TGTGCCAGCAGTGACAGGGGGCAAGGCTATGGCTACACCTTC